Listed here is a single T cell receptor (beta chain). Its antigen is unidentified. CDR3 length: 14 residues. V lost 1 base and J lost 0, with 7 bases in between. Germline V CDR1 and CDR2: SGHRS, YFSETQ. Per sample, roughly 99,000 TCR templates were assayed. Assay used: immunoSEQ multiplex PCR; TCRdb lists only in-frame clones, some missing. The sample has 95,000 to 110,000 clones; approximately 93% are singletons. This record belongs to a study of siplizumab effects on memory and regulatory T cells. Study outcomes and limitations: Fewer alloreactive sequences mapped to unstimulated CD4+ memory cells under siplizumab. Controls showed an average of approximately 25% Treg-derived mappable alloreactive CD4+ clones, while siplizumab showed nearly 70%. Confirmatory evidence of suppressive function in proliferating siplizumab-culture Tregs was not obtained.

The sequencing input was Tregs sorted from blood. The rearrangement uses TRBV5-1 and TRBJ1-2; D call uncertain. This TCR came from a human donor in good health. CDR3 nucleotides: TGCGCCAGCAGCTTGATTGCCGCTAACTATGGCTACACCTTC. Protein product: CASSLIAANYGYTF.